This is a list of T cell receptor beta chains from one sample in a study of cytomegalovirus exposure and HLA in healthy donors. Here immunoSEQ multiplex PCR was the method, and the copy in TCRdb shows in-frame clones only, minus some. The table shows almost 200,000 clones, with approximately 78% occurring only once. Sequencing used PBMCs. Every receptor here comes from a woman in her thirties in good health and CMV-seronegative. The CDR3 runs from the conserved cysteine through the conserved F or W. Clone size is stated in some rows and not others, as once, few, many or a class when expanded.

>TRBJ2-1|few|TRBV28
CASRLLGTGGNEQFF
>TRBJ1-2|NA|TRBV5-4
CASRDGLKYGYTF
>TRBJ2-7|NA|TRBV18
CASSPSPGLDTEQYF
>TRBJ2-3|NA|TRBV2
CASRPSGPTDTQYF
>TRBJ2-3|NA|TRBV9
CASSVGTSGGTSSTDTQYF
>TRBJ2-7|few|TRBV27
CASSFAAGHPYEQYF
>TRBJ2-4|few|TRBV19
CASRERQGDRAKNIQYF
>TRBJ1-2|few|TRBV27
CASSLTGNYGYTF
>TRBJ1-3|few|TRBV6-6
CASSPGGSSGNTIYF
>TRBJ1-1|NA|TRBV6-5
CASSVDRGDTEAFF
>TRBJ1-1|NA|TRBV6-1
CASRLTGEATEAFF
>TRBJ2-7|NA|TRBV5-1
CASSYADRDFSEQYF
>TRBJ1-1|once|TRBV5-4
CASSWEQGTEAFF
>TRBJ1-2|once|TRBV29-1
CSVGSGLAYGYTF
>TRBJ1-1|once|TRBV5-1
CASSLGQGPGGTEAFF
>TRBJ2-2|NA|TRBV29-1
CSVASLAGAGTGELFF
>TRBJ2-7|NA|TRBV28
CASSRGGAYEQYF
>TRBJ2-6|NA|TRBV18
CASSPRDSLSGANVLTF
>TRBJ1-4|NA|TRBV18
CASSNRGIEKLFF
>TRBJ1-2|NA|TRBV28
CASSLQGNYGYTF
>TRBJ2-1|NA|TRBV6-5
CASSPLAAKFNEQFF
>TRBJ1-2|few|TRBV11-2
CASSSRDREGYTF
>TRBJ2-5|NA|TRBV5-1
CASSLAGTGYGETQYF
>TRBJ2-2|NA|TRBV19
CASSIAHNTGELFF
>TRBJ2-3|NA|TRBV6-1
CASSERTSVQYTDTQYF
>TRBJ2-7|few|TRBV28
CASSWSGGFYHF
>TRBJ2-3|NA|TRBV30
CAWSGLAGLSDTQYF
>TRBJ2-7|NA|TRBV5-1
CASSLPTSGRALSSYEQYF
>TRBJ2-5|NA|TRBV7-6
CASSLSGTGYETQYF
>TRBJ1-1|NA|TRBV6-1
CASSEAGKVFGGNTEAFF
>TRBJ2-7|NA|TRBV5-8
CASSDGLAGYEQYF
>TRBJ1-1|NA|TRBV27
CASSSGHLNTEAFF
>TRBJ2-1|NA|TRBV27
CASSPILLGGGSYNEQFF
>TRBJ1-2|NA|TRBV19
CASTGTSGYGYTF
>TRBJ1-2|NA|TRBV5-1
CASSLGQSALYGYTF
>TRBJ1-2|few|TRBV12-5
CASGLGVAGGYGYTF
>TRBJ1-4|many|TRBV4-1
CASSLDRTNEKLFF
>TRBJ1-2|few|TRBV2
CASMRRVGGYTF
>TRBJ2-7|NA|TRBV6-5
CASSLRQATYEQYF
>TRBJ2-3|NA|TRBV11-3
CASSSGGRTDTQYF
>TRBJ1-1|NA|TRBV5-1
CASSDLGLNTEAFF
>TRBJ1-1|NA|TRBV6-5
CASSYGDRVNTEAFF
>TRBJ1-5|NA|TRBV2
CASGRLTNSNQPQHF
>TRBJ2-3|NA|TRBV9
CASSVVVGGDTQYF
>TRBJ2-7|once|TRBV5-1
CASSAGLAGVLSYEQYF
>TRBJ2-4|NA|TRBV6-5
CASSFRDTRVQYF
>TRBJ1-4|once|TRBV5-1
CASSPGQGFSTNEKLFF
>TRBJ2-3|NA|TRBV27
CASSPGLIRGTDTQYF
>TRBJ2-5|NA|TRBV5-1
CASSTGTSGGAGAKTQYF
>TRBJ2-7|NA|TRBV18
CASSPGQGRVEQYF
>TRBJ1-2|NA|TRBV5-1
CASSLNIREGYGYTF
>TRBJ1-2|NA|TRBV4-1
CASSQVPGQGSRGYTF
>TRBJ2-5|NA|TRBV2
CASRTRAGGGGETQYF
>TRBJ2-2|NA|TRBV19
CASSSLQGTGELFF
>TRBJ2-2|NA|TRBV5-1
CASSLYTGELFF